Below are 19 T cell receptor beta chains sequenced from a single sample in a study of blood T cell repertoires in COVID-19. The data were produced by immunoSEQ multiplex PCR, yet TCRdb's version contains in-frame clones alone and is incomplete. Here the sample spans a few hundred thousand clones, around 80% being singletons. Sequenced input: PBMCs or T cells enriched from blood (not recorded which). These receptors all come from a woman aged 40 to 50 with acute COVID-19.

Here the CDR3 reads CASGRGTGELFF. CDR3 DNA: TGCGCCAGCGGCAGGGGGACCGGGGAGCTGTTTTTT. The V call is TRBV10-1, the J call TRBJ2-2, with TRBD1 matching over 7 bases. CDR1 is WNHNN and CDR2 is SYGVQD in the germline V gene (reference sequence). Trimming took 8 bases from V and 5 from J; bases not matched to a gene: 2. The CDR3 covers 12 residues.

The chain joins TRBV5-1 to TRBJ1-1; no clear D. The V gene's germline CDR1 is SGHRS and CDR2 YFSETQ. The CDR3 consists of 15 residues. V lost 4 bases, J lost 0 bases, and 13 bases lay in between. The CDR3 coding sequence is TGCGCCAGCAGCCCCTTACAGAGTATGAACACTGAAGCTTTCTTT. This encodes CASSPLQSMNTEAFF.

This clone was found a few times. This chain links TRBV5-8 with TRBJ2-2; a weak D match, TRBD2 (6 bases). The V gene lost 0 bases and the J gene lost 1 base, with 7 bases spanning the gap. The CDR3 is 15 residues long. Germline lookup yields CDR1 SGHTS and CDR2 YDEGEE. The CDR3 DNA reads TGTGCCAGCAGCTTGGTTAGCGGGAACACCGGGGAGCTGTTTTTT. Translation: CASSLVSGNTGELFF.

The CDR3 reads CATAGINEQYF. As DNA, the CDR3 is TGTGCCACCGCCGGGATCAACGAGCAGTACTTC. The V and J genes are TRBV15 and TRBJ2-7, with D possibly matching TRBD2 (5 bases). The CDR3 sequence is 11 residues long. Germline-derived CDR1 and CDR2 are LNHNV and YYDKDF (reference sequence). The V end lost 8 bases, the J end lost 5 bases, and 10 bases lay between the germline ends.

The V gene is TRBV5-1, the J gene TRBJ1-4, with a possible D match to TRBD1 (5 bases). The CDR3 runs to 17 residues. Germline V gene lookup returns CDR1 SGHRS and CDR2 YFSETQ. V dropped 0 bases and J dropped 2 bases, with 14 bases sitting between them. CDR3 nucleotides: TGCGCCAGCAGCTTGGACGGGGACGGGACTACTAATGAAAAACTGTTTTTT. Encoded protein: CASSLDGDGTTNEKLFF. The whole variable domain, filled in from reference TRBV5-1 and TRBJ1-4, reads KAGVTQTPRYLIKTRGQQVTLSCSPISGHRSVSWYQQTPGQGLQFLFEYFSETQRNKGNFPGRFSGRQFSNSRSEMNVSTLELGDSALYLCASSLDGDGTTNEKLFFGSGTQLSVL.

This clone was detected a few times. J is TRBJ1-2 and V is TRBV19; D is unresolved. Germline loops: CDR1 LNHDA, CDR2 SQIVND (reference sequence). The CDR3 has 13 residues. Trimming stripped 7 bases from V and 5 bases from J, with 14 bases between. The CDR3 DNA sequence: TGTGCCAGTAAAAATCCGGCGCGGTATGGCTACACCTTC. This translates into CASKNPARYGYTF.

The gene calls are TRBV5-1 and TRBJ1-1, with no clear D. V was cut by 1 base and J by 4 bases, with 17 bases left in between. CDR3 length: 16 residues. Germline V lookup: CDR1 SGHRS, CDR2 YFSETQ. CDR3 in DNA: TGCGCCAGCAGCTTGACAACGGGTCATGGATCCACTGAAGCTTTCTTT. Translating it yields CASSLTTGHGSTEAFF.

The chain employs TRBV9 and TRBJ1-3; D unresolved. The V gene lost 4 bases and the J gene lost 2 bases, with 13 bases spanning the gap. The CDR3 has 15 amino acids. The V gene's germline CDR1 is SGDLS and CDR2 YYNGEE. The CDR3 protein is CASSISGSPGNTIYF. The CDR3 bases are TGTGCCAGCAGCATAAGCGGGAGTCCTGGAAACACCATATATTTT.

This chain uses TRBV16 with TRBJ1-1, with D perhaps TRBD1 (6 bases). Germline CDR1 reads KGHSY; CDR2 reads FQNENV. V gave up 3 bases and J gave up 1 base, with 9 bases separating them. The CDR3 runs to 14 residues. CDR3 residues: CASSQGAPNTEAFF. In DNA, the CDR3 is TGTGCCAGCAGCCAGGGGGCCCCGAACACTGAAGCTTTCTTT.

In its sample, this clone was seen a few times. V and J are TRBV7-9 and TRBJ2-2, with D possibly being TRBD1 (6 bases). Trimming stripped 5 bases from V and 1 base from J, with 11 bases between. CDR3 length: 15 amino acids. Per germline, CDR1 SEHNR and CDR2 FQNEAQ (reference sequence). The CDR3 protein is CASSIRGLNTGELFF. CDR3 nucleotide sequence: TGTGCCAGCAGCATCAGGGGCTTGAACACCGGGGAGCTGTTTTTT.

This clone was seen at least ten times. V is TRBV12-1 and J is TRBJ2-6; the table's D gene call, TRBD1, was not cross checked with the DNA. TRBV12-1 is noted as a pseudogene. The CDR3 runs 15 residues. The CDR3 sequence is CASSFGHSGANVLTF. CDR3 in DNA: TGTGCCAGCAGCTTTGGACACTCTGGGGCCAACGTCCTGACTTTC.

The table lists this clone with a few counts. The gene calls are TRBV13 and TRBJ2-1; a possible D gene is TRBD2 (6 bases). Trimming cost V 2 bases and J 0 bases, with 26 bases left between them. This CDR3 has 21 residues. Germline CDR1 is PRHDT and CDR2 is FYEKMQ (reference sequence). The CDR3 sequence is CASSLKRGFRGAKLSYNEQFF. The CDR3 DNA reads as TGTGCCAGCAGCTTAAAGCGAGGGTTCCGCGGGGCGAAACTCTCCTACAATGAGCAGTTCTTC.

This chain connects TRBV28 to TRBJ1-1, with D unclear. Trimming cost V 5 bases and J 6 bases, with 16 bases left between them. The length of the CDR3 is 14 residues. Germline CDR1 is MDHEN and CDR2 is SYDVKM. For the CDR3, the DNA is TGTGCCAGCAGTCTCGGTGTGAGATTGTCTGAAGCTTTCTTT. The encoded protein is CASSLGVRLSEAFF.

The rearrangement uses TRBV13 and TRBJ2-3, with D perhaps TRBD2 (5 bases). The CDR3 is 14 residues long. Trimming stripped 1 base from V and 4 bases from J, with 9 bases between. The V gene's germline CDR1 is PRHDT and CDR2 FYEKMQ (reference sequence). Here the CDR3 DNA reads TGTGCCAGCAGCTTAGCGGGGTCGGCAGATACGCAGTATTTT. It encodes CASSLAGSADTQYF.

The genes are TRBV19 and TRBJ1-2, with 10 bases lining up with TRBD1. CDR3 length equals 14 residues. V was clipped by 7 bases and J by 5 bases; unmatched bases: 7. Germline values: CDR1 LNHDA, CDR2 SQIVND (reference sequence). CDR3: CASTDRGRGYGYTF. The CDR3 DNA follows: TGTGCCAGTACCGACAGGGGGCGAGGGTATGGCTACACCTTC. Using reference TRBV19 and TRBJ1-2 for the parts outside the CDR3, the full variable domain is DGGITQSPKYLFRKEGQNVTLSCEQNLNHDAMYWYRQDPGQGLRLIYYSQIVNDFQKGDIAEGYSVSREKKESFPLTVTSAQKNPTAFYLCASTDRGRGYGYTFGSGTRLTVV.

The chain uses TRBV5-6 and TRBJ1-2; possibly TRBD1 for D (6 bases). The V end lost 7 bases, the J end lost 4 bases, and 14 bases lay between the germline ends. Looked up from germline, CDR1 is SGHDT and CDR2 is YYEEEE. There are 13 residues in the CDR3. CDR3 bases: TGTGCCAGCGGAACCGGGACAATCTATGGCTACACCTTC. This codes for CASGTGTIYGYTF.

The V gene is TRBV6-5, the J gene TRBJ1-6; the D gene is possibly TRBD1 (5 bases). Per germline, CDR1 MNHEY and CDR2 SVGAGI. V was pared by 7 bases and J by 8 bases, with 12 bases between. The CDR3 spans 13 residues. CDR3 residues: CASMRQGDSPLHF. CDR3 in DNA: TGTGCCAGCATGAGACAAGGGGATTCACCCCTCCACTTT.

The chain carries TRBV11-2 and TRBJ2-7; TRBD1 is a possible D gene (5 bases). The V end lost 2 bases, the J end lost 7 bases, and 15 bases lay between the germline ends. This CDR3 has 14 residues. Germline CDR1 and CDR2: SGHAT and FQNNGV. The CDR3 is CASSLSRAGKEQYF. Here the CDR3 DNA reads TGTGCCAGCAGCTTAAGCCGGGCAGGGAAAGAGCAGTACTTC. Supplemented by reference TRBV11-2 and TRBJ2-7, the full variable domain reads EAGVAQSPRYKIIEKRQSVAFWCNPISGHATLYWYQQILGQGPKLLIQFQNNGVVDDSQLPKDRFSAERLKGVDSTLKIQPAKLEDSAVYLCASSLSRAGKEQYFGPGTRLTVT.

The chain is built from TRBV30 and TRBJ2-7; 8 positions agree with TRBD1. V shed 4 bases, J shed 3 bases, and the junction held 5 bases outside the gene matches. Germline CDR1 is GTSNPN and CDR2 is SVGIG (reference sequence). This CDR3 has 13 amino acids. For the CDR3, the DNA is TGTGCCTGGACAGGCAGGGGGCTCTACGAGCAGTACTTC. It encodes CAWTGRGLYEQYF.